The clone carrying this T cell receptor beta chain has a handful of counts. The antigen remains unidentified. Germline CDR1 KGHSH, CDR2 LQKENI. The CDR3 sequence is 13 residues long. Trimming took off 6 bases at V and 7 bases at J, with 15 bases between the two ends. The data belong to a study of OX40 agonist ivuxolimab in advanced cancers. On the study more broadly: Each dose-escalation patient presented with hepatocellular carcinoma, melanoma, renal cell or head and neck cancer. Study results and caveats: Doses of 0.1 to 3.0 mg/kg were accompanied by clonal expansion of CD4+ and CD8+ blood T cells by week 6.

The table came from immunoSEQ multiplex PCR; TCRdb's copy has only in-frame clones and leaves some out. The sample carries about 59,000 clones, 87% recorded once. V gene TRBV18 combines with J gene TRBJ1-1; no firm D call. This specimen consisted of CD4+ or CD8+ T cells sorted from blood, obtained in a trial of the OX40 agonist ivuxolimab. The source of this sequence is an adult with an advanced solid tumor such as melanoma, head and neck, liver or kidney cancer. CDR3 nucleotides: TGTGCCAGCTCCCGCGACGGGGTTGGTGAAGCTTTCTTT. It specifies CASSRDGVGEAFF.